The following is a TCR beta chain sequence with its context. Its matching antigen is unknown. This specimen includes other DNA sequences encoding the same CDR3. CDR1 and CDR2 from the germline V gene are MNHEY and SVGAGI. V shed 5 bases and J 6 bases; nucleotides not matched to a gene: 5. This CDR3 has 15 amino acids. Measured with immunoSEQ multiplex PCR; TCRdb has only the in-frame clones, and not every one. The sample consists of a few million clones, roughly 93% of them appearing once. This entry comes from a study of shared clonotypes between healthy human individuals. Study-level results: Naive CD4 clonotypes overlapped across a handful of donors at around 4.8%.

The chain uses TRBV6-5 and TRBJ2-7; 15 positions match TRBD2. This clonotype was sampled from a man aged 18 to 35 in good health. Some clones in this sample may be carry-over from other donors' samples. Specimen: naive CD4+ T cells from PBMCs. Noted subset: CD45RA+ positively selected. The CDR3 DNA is TGTGCCAGCAGTACAGGGACTAGCGGGAGGTCCGAGCAGTACTTC. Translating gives CASSTGTSGRSEQYF.